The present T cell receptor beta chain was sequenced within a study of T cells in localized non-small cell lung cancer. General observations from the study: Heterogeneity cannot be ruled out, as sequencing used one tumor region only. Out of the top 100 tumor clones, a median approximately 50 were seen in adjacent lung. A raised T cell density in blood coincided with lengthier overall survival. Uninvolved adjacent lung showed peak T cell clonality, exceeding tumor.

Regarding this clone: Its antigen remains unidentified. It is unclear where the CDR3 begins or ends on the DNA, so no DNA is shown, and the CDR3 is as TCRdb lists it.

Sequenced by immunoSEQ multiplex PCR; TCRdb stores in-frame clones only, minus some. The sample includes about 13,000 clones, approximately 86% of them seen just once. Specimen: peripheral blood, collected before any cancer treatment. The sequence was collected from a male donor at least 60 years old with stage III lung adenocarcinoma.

The CDR3 region is CASSGGTSGQNEQFF. The chain uses TRBV5-4 and TRBJ2-1; the table's TRBD2 call for D was not verified on the DNA. The CDR3 is 15 residues long, counting both termini. CDR1 SGHNT and CDR2 YYREEE come from the germline V gene (reference sequence).